Shown below are 20 T cell receptor beta chains from a single sample sequenced in a study of cytomegalovirus exposure and HLA in healthy donors. Primers for the PCR totalled 60 Vbeta and 13 Jbeta. Assay used: immunoSEQ multiplex PCR; TCRdb lists only in-frame clones, some missing. The data contain roughly 180,000 clones, 78% of them singletons. The sequencing sample was made of PBMCs. The receptors shown here come from a female donor in good health and CMV-seronegative.

This clone was seen only once. The chain carries TRBV6-5 and TRBJ1-1, with TRBD1 matching 7 bases. The V segment lost 7 bases and the J segment 6 bases; nucleotides outside the gene matches: 8. Germline V gives CDR1 MNHEY, CDR2 SVGAGI. The CDR3 is 13 amino acids. This CDR3 reads CASKHFGQAEAFF. Here the CDR3 DNA reads TGTGCCAGCAAACATTTCGGACAGGCTGAAGCTTTCTTT.

This clone has only a few counts. The V and J genes are TRBV2 and TRBJ2-2; 11 bases fit TRBD1. After removal of 2 bases from V and 6 bases from J, the junction contained 8 bases not matched to a gene. The CDR3 has 17 amino acids. Germline CDR1 is SNHLY and CDR2 is FYNNEI. CDR3 sequence (DNA): TGTGCCAGCAGTGAAAACGTGGACAGGGGGCTCGCCGGGGAGCTGTTTTTT. This sequence encodes CASSENVDRGLAGELFF. Using reference TRBV2 and TRBJ2-2 for the parts outside the CDR3, the full variable domain is EPEVTQTPSHQVTQMGQEVILRCVPISNHLYFYWYRQILGQKVEFLVSFYNNEISEKSEIFDDQFSVERPDGSNFTLKIRSTKLEDSAMYFCASSENVDRGLAGELFFGEGSRLTVL.

The chain has TRBV10-3 and TRBJ2-2; a possible D gene is TRBD1 (6 bases). Germline CDR1 and CDR2: ENHRY and SYGVKD. This CDR3 is 12 amino acids long. The V end lost 6 bases, the J end lost 5 bases, and 7 bases lay between the germline ends. This chain's CDR3 is CAISTGTGELFF. CDR3 in DNA: TGTGCCATCAGCACAGGGACCGGGGAGCTGTTTTTT.

The V and J genes are TRBV7-3 and TRBJ1-1; D possibly corresponds to TRBD1 (5 bases). Between the trimmed V and J ends, which lost 0 bases and 4 bases, there was a span of 6 bases. CDR3 length equals 13 residues. The germline gives CDR1 SGHTA, CDR2 FQGTGA. The DNA of the CDR3 is TGTGCCAGCAGCTTAACGGGGGGCACTGAAGCTTTCTTT. Protein sequence: CASSLTGGTEAFF.

The V and J genes are TRBV5-1 and TRBJ2-1; 11 bases agree with TRBD2. The germline V gene encodes CDR1 SGHRS and CDR2 YFSETQ. V lost 8 bases, J lost 0 bases, and 19 bases stayed unmatched. The CDR3 has 20 residues. CDR3 bases: TGCGCCAGAATGGCCCCCAGTACTAGCGGGGGCCCTAGCTCCTACAATGAGCAGTTCTTC. Its protein product is CARMAPSTSGGPSSYNEQFF.

CDR3 sequence reads: CASSITGFQETQYF. The CDR3 DNA follows: TGTGCCAGCAGCATTACGGGATTCCAAGAGACCCAGTACTTC. The chain joins TRBV11-2 to TRBJ2-5; tentatively, D is TRBD2 (5 bases). Germline CDR1 SGHAT, CDR2 FQNNGV. The CDR3 extends over 14 amino acids. V lost 5 bases and J lost 1, with 11 bases in between. Supplemented by reference TRBV11-2 and TRBJ2-5, the full variable domain reads EAGVAQSPRYKIIEKRQSVAFWCNPISGHATLYWYQQILGQGPKLLIQFQNNGVVDDSQLPKDRFSAERLKGVDSTLKIQPAKLEDSAVYLCASSITGFQETQYFGPGTRLLVL.

This chain links TRBV11-2 with TRBJ2-4; D is undetermined. Germline-derived CDR1 and CDR2 are SGHAT and FQNNGV. V was pared by 5 bases and J by 6 bases, with 17 bases between. CDR3 length: 15 residues. The CDR3 DNA is TGTGCCAGCAGCCCTCTTAGAGGAAAACGAAACATTCAGTACTTC. It is translated as CASSPLRGKRNIQYF.

This clone was detected a few times. This chain joins TRBV5-6 and TRBJ1-6, with unresolved D. There are 14 residues in the CDR3. CDR1 SGHDT and CDR2 YYEEEE come from the germline V gene. Deletions cut 0 bases from V and 5 bases from J, with 6 bases between. The CDR3 DNA reads TGTGCCAGCAGCTTGGGACTGAATAATTCACCCCTCCACTTT. It is translated as CASSLGLNNSPLHF.

DNA of the CDR3: TGTGCCAGCAGCTTAGGGCAGACAGGGGCAATCTACGAGCAGTACTTC. Residues: CASSLGQTGAIYEQYF. This chain uses TRBV7-9 with TRBJ2-7; 8 positions match TRBD1. From germline, CDR1 is SEHNR and CDR2 FQNEAQ (reference sequence). J lost 3 bases, V lost 1 base, and 8 bases had no gene match. The CDR3 contains 16 residues.

The chain links TRBV5-6 to TRBJ1-3; 10 nucleotides line up with TRBD1. Germline values: CDR1 SGHDT, CDR2 YYEEEE. The V and J ends lost 4 bases and 0 bases, in that order; junction bases with no gene match: 1. The CDR3 has 15 amino acids. The CDR3 DNA reads TGTGCCAGCAGCCGGACAGGGGGCTCTGGAAACACCATATATTTT. It yields the protein CASSRTGGSGNTIYF.

The sample holds one count of this clone. This sequence joins TRBV2 and TRBJ2-5, with 10 bases aligning to TRBD2. V shed 7 bases and J 3 bases; nucleotides not matched to a gene: 11. The germline CDR1 and CDR2 sequences are SNHLY and FYNNEI. The CDR3 is 16 amino acids. The CDR3 DNA sequence: TGTGCCAGCAAGTCCAGGCTAGCGGGGGAAGAAGAGACCCAGTACTTC. It specifies CASKSRLAGEEETQYF.

The gene calls are TRBV5-1 and TRBJ2-7; TRBD1 matches 7 bases. In germline, CDR1 is SGHRS, CDR2 YFSETQ. J lost 4 bases, V lost 1 base, and 5 bases had no gene match. This CDR3 contains 14 residues. CDR3 in amino acids: CASSLNRGGYEQYF. The CDR3 DNA reads as TGCGCCAGCAGCTTGAACAGGGGTGGTTACGAGCAGTACTTC.

The V and J genes are TRBV7-6 and TRBJ2-7; 9 bases match TRBD1. After removal of 5 bases from V and 2 bases from J, the junction contained 4 bases not matched to a gene. The CDR3 has 14 amino acids. Per the germline V gene, CDR1 is SGHVS and CDR2 is FNYEAQ. For the CDR3, the DNA is TGTGCCAGCAGCCGGGACAGGGATACCTACGAGCAGTACTTC. It encodes CASSRDRDTYEQYF.

The rearrangement links TRBV29-1 to TRBJ2-5; a weak D match, TRBD2 (6 bases). Trimming shortened V by 1 base and J by 4 bases, and 13 bases separated the two germline ends. CDR3 length: 14 residues. In germline, CDR1 is SQVTM, CDR2 ANQGSEA. The CDR3 loop reads CSVEVAGIGETQYF. In DNA, the CDR3 is TGCAGCGTTGAAGTCGCGGGGATCGGAGAGACCCAGTACTTC.

The rearrangement uses TRBV6-1 and TRBJ1-1; TRBD1 might be the D (5 bases). Per the germline V gene, CDR1 is MNHNS and CDR2 is SASEGT. V was trimmed by 3 bases and J by 1 base, leaving 6 bases between them. This CDR3 is 13 amino acids long. Here the CDR3 reads CASSDRENTEAFF. For the CDR3, the DNA is TGTGCCAGCAGTGACAGGGAGAACACTGAAGCTTTCTTT.

The V call is TRBV19, the J call TRBJ2-2; 8 nucleotides line up with TRBD1. Looked up from germline, CDR1 is LNHDA and CDR2 is SQIVND (reference sequence). The CDR3 is made up of 18 amino acids. With V trimmed by 6 bases and J by 13 bases, 25 bases remained unmatched. The CDR3: CASSTQGGLGPRLLGLFF. Here the CDR3 DNA reads TGTGCCAGTAGCACACAGGGGGGTCTCGGTCCTAGGCTTTTAGGGCTGTTTTTT. The variable domain in full, with the rest retrieved from reference TRBV19 and TRBJ2-2, is DGGITQSPKYLFRKEGQNVTLSCEQNLNHDAMYWYRQDPGQGLRLIYYSQIVNDFQKGDIAEGYSVSREKKESFPLTVTSAQKNPTAFYLCASSTQGGLGPRLLGLFFGEGSRLTVL.

The rearrangement uses TRBV11-3 and TRBJ1-1, with TRBD1 matching 10 bases. The V and J ends lost 1 base and 3 bases, in that order; junction bases with no gene match: 11. From germline, CDR1 is SGHNT and CDR2 YENEEA. The CDR3 spans 18 residues. The CDR3 nucleotides are TGTGCCAGCAGCTTAGGCGTCCTAATCGGGACAGGGGACACTGAAGCTTTCTTT. Protein: CASSLGVLIGTGDTEAFF.

The chain employs TRBV7-9 and TRBJ1-1; 12 positions agree with TRBD1. The junction had 10 bases not matched to a gene; V was cut back by 5 bases and J by 0 bases. The CDR3 has 18 residues. Germline CDR1 and CDR2: SEHNR and FQNEAQ (reference sequence). The CDR3 loop is CASSPPRDRGLMNTEAFF. CDR3 DNA sequence: TGTGCCAGCAGCCCCCCCCGGGACAGGGGGCTTATGAACACTGAAGCTTTCTTT.

This chain connects TRBV6-6 to TRBJ1-1, with a weak D call TRBD1 (6 bases). This CDR3 comprises 14 residues. Trimming left V 2 bases short and J 5 bases short, with 12 bases between. Looked up from germline, CDR1 is MNHNY and CDR2 is SVGAGI (reference sequence). The CDR3 nucleotides are TGTGCCAGCAGTTACGAGGGGGATTTGACTGAAGCTTTCTTT. Its translation is CASSYEGDLTEAFF.

This chain uses TRBV5-1 with TRBJ2-7; 12 nucleotides match TRBD2. CDR1 and CDR2 from the germline V gene are SGHRS and YFSETQ. Trimming cost V 2 bases and J 2 bases; bases outside gene matches: 5. The CDR3 loop spans 16 amino acids. The CDR3 protein is CASSFGLAGSTYEQYF. The CDR3 DNA sequence: TGCGCCAGCAGCTTCGGACTAGCGGGATCCACCTACGAGCAGTACTTC.